This T cell receptor (beta chain) was found in a study of T cells in Graves' hyperthyroidism and ophthalmopathy. Template material for amplifying TCR beta CDR3 regions consisted of RNA transcripts. HTBI primers were employed in a first-round RT-PCR of the TCR CDR3. TCRdb ran MiXCR on the multiplex PCR reads and lists one entry per CDR3 protein. The table lists approximately 200,000 distinct CDR3 sequences, around 18% of them singletons. The V end was cut by 2 bases, the J end by 0 bases, with 9 bases between. CDR1 is DFQATT and CDR2 is SNEGSKA in the germline V gene (reference sequence). This CDR3 spans 14 amino acids.

The receptor comes from a man aged 35 to 55 with Graves' hyperthyroidism. This chain uses TRBV20-1 with TRBJ2-3; D may correspond to TRBD1 or TRBD2 (6 bases each). Sequencing was carried out using blood. The CDR3 DNA sequence: TGCAGTGCTAGAACAGGGACTAGCACAGATACGCAGTATTTT. Translation: CSARTGTSTDTQYF.